This entry concerns a single T cell receptor beta chain. Original analysis: How many nucleated cells were present was estimated from reference gene primer amplification. Clones were sequenced by immunoSEQ multiplex PCR, and TCRdb holds only the in-frame ones, with some missing. V, J and clone size reflect that table, while D and trimming were determined from the DNA. The repertoire holds about 200,000 clones, with 88% as singletons. The CDR3 loop spans 15 amino acids. Trimming stripped 6 bases from V and 5 bases from J, with 17 bases between. Germline V CDR1 and CDR2: LNHDA, SQIVND (reference sequence). The sample originates from a study of blood T cell repertoires in COVID-19. About the research overall: PBMCs, B-cell-depleted T cells, or T cells were the source of the cDNA or gDNA that made up the material.

The material sequenced was peripheral blood. This sequence was found in a man aged 18 to 29 with active or convalescent COVID-19. The chain combines TRBV19 with TRBJ2-1; D may be TRBD2 (5 bases). The CDR3 sequence is CASRNYPIGDNEQFF. CDR3 DNA sequence: TGTGCCAGTAGAAACTACCCTATCGGGGACAATGAGCAGTTCTTC.